The 5 T cell receptor beta chains below come from one sample, sequenced in a study of tumor and adjacent non-tumor tissue in lung cancer. Three rounds of nested PCR, following a modified ARM-PCR protocol, produced the TCRbeta library. TCRdb processed the multiplex PCR reads anew with MiXCR; each CDR3 protein has one entry. The sample has 90,000 to 120,000 distinct CDR3 sequences; approximately 65% are singletons. No cell sorting was done before RNA was extracted from the tissue. Distant lung tissue was collected more than 3 cm away from the tumor edge. The sample was distant non-tumor lung tissue. These receptors were obtained from a man under 40 with non-small cell lung cancer.

Concerning this clonotype itself: This is likely a read error, given that the CDR3 carries no conserved phenylalanine or tryptophan at its end. The chain uses TRBV20-1 and TRBJ2-1; 7 positions match TRBD1. The CDR3 covers 15 residues. Germline V gives CDR1 DFQATT, CDR2 SNEGSKA (reference sequence). CDR3 coding DNA: TGCAGTGCTCCTCGACAGGGAGAAGACTACAATAAGCAGTTCTTA. This encodes CSAPRQGEDYNKQFL.

The chain joins TRBV6-5 to TRBJ2-7; no reliable D call. The CDR3 is 16 residues long. Germline V gene sequence: CDR1 MNHEY, CDR2 SVGAGI. Trimming removed 2 bases at V and 7 bases at J, with 21 bases between. The CDR3 spells CASSYPKLVASKEQYF. CDR3 in DNA: TGTGCCAGCAGTTACCCAAAATTAGTGGCATCTAAGGAGCAGTACTTC.

The V and J genes are TRBV11-1 and TRBJ2-7; no clear D gene. The CDR3 is 13 amino acids. Trimming took off 6 bases at V and 5 bases at J, with 14 bases between the two ends. The germline CDR1 and CDR2 sequences are SGHAT and FQDESV (reference sequence). In DNA, the CDR3 is TGTGCCAGCAGTTTACGGAAGGCCAACGAGCAGTACTTC. Translating gives CASSLRKANEQYF.

Notes on this clonotype: A much bigger clone sits one base away, suggesting this may be a read error. This chain joins TRBV6-5 and TRBJ2-1; either TRBD1 or TRBD2 may fit D (5 bases each). The CDR3 is 15 amino acids. The germline gives CDR1 MNHEY, CDR2 SVGAGI. CDR3 coding DNA: TGTGTCAGCAGTTACGGGGCCCAGACCTACAATGAGCAGTTCTTC. It codes for CVSSYGAQTYNEQFF.

With regard to this clonotype: An end of the junction differs from the germline gene, which may be a read error. The chain recombines TRBV6-2 or TRBV6-3 with TRBJ2-7; D may be TRBD2 (6 bases). CDR1 MNHEY and CDR2 SVGEGT come from the germline V gene. The CDR3 runs 14 residues. DNA of the CDR3: TGTGCCAGTCTTCCTAGCGAGGGCCTCTACGAGCAGTATTTC. This sequence encodes CASLPSEGLYEQYF.